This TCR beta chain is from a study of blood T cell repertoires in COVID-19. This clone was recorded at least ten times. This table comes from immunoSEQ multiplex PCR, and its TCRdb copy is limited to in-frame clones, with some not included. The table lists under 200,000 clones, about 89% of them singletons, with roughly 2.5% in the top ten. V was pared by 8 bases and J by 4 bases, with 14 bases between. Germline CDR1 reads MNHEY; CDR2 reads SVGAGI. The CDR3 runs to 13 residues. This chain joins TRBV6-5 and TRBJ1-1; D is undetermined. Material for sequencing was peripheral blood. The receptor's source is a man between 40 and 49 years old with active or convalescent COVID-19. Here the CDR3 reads CASAVYRVTEAFF. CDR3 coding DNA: TGTGCCAGCGCCGTTTATCGGGTCACTGAAGCTTTCTTT.